This T cell receptor (beta chain) was observed in a study of shared T cell receptors in the human thymus. Here immunoSEQ multiplex PCR was the method, and the copy in TCRdb shows in-frame clones only, minus some. This table holds hundreds of thousands of clones, around 78% found once. The trim removed 6 bases at V and 4 bases at J, leaving 18 bases unmatched. The CDR3 spans 18 residues. Per the germline V gene, CDR1 is MGHRA and CDR2 is YSYEKL. This sample also belongs to another study, concerning human thymus T cells. From that paper: Resected material from corrective heart surgery provided the thymus tissue analysed. It looked as if thymic and blood repertoires used V and J genes in a biased way. Highly overlapping thymic repertoires in unrelated individuals were reported by related research.

J is TRBJ2-5 and V is TRBV4-1; 9 bases are shared with TRBD2. This clonotype originated in a boy younger than two with a congenital heart defect. The sample was thymocytes. The DNA for the CDR3 is TGCGCCAGCAGAGCTGGGACTAGCCAGGGGGGGGGTAGAGAGACCCAGTACTTC. This translates into CASRAGTSQGGGRETQYF.